The subject of this entry is one T cell receptor beta chain. Other DNA sequences in this specimen translate into the identical CDR3. The germline V gene encodes CDR1 DFQATT and CDR2 SNEGSKA (reference sequence). There are 14 residues in the CDR3. V lost 3 bases and J lost 5; bases outside the gene matches: 8. Source study methods: Nucleated cell number was recorded as an estimate derived from reference gene primer amplification. Profiling relied on immunoSEQ multiplex PCR, and the TCRdb table lists in-frame clones only, not all of them. V, J and clone size reflect that table, while D and trimming were determined from the DNA. Of about 160,000 clones in the sample, 80% to 90% were seen once. This sample was taken from a study of blood T cell repertoires in COVID-19. Study-wide background: Acute-phase and convalescent COVID-19 samples originated in the United States, Italy and Spain. T cells, B-cell-depleted T cells, or PBMCs provided the cDNA or gDNA that served as material.

Sequenced material: peripheral blood. This chain joins TRBV20-1 and TRBJ2-7; 9 nucleotides agree with TRBD2. This receptor was taken from a man at least 80 years old with acute or convalescent COVID-19. The CDR3 loop is CSASKAGGPDEQYF. CDR3 sequence (DNA): TGCAGTGCTAGTAAGGCGGGAGGGCCCGACGAGCAGTACTTC.